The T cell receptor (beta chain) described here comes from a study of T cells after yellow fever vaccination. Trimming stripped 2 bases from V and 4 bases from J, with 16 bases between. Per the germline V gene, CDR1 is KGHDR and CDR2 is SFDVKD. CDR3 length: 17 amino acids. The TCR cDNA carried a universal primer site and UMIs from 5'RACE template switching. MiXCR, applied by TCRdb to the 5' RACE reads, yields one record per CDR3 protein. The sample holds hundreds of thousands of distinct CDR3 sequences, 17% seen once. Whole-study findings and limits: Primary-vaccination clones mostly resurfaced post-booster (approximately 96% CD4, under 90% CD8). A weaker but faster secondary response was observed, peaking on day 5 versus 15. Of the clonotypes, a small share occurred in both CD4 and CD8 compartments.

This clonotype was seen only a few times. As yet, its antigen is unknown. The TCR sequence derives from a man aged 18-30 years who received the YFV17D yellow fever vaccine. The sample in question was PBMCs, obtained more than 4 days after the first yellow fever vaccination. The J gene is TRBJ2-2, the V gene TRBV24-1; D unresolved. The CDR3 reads CATSDYRVLRSTGELFF. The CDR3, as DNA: TGTGCCACCAGTGATTATCGGGTCTTGAGATCCACCGGGGAGCTGTTTTTT.